This is a list of T cell receptor beta chains from one sample in a study of blood T cell repertoires in COVID-19. The repertoire was sequenced with immunoSEQ multiplex PCR; TCRdb's copy has only in-frame clones and lacks some. In the table there are about 130,000 clones, approximately 82% of which are singletons. Sequenced material: peripheral blood. The receptors come from a man aged 35 to 55 with active or convalescent COVID-19. CDR3s include the opening cysteine and the closing phenylalanine or tryptophan. Not all rows give a size; the values are once, few, many and, for expanded clones, a class.

J gene,V gene,clone size,CDR3 protein
TRBJ1-2,TRBV21-1,few,CASSKGGRGCRTGYGYTF
TRBJ2-7,TRBV5-6,NA,CASSFRGNVQYF
TRBJ1-6,TRBV5-1,NA,CASRYSDRGNSPLHF
TRBJ2-7,TRBV30,NA,CAWSVSTRGEQYF
TRBJ1-3,TRBV6-1,NA,CASSEDLEPTRRNTIYF
TRBJ1-4,TRBV27,NA,CASSLWGTEEKLFF
TRBJ2-7,TRBV2,NA,CASSWEALQGYF
TRBJ1-2,TRBV29-1,NA,CSVADGGASRFYGYTF
TRBJ1-3,TRBV7-9,NA,CASSLGTGISNTIYF
TRBJ1-1,TRBV5-1,NA,CASTPGEARTEAFF
TRBJ2-3,TRBV30,NA,CACRLAGNQDTQYF
TRBJ1-5,TRBV10-1,few,CARKGTPQHF
TRBJ1-2,TRBV6-4,NA,CASSDSRVMYGYTF
TRBJ1-5,TRBV6-2/TRBV6-3,NA,CASSYAKQGTSQPQHF
TRBJ2-1,TRBV5-1,NA,CASSLASGGRNEQFF
TRBJ2-7,TRBV5-3,large,CARSLIWGVGDREPYEQYF
TRBJ1-6,TRBV30,NA,CAWSLSGPLHF
TRBJ2-1,TRBV7-9,NA,CASSLAAVNNEQFF
TRBJ1-6,TRBV6-2/TRBV6-3,NA,CASSSPFRYSNSPLHF
TRBJ1-3,TRBV5-1,NA,CASSLSGASGNTIYF
TRBJ2-7,TRBV27,NA,CASSLEGQGNYEQYF
TRBJ1-2,TRBV6-2/TRBV6-3,NA,CASSQQGFGYTF
TRBJ2-3,TRBV5-4,few,CASGVAGLSDTQYF
TRBJ2-5,TRBV18,NA,CASSPSTPGQDQETQYF
TRBJ2-1,TRBV7-9,many,CASSPRVEQFF
TRBJ1-2,TRBV20-1,NA,CSAGGPWGYTF
TRBJ1-2,TRBV2,NA,CASSPTLEVGYTF
TRBJ2-7,TRBV7-9,NA,CASSLALRDRAYEQYF
TRBJ1-3,TRBV6-5,NA,CASSYDQGGGNTIYF